A single sample is the source of the 10 T cell receptor beta chains below, sequenced in a study of T cell responses to AZD1222 COVID-19 vaccine. The protocol was immunoSEQ multiplex PCR, while the TCRdb copy is restricted to in-frame clones and leaves out a portion. This sample has 200,000 to 250,000 clones, with about 92% found just once. The sequences come from peripheral blood, collected on day 0 of MenACWY control vaccination. These receptors all come from an adult in good health.

The CDR3 coding sequence is TGCGCCAGTTCGCACAGGGGACAGGGGGGTGTCCGCTATGGCTACACCTTC. As protein: CASSHRGQGGVRYGYTF. The chain recombines TRBV5-1 with TRBJ1-2; the match to TRBD1 covers 11 bases. Germline assignment: CDR1 SGHRS and CDR2 YFSETQ. The CDR3 covers 17 residues. The V and J ends lost 8 bases and 4 bases, in that order; junction bases with no gene match: 16.

This chain links TRBV5-1 with TRBJ1-6; perhaps TRBD1 as D (5 bases). The V gene's germline CDR1 is SGHRS and CDR2 YFSETQ. V lost 5 bases to trimming and J lost 6 bases, with 9 bases between them. The CDR3 is 13 residues long. CDR3 sequence: CASRGDPNSPLHF. For the CDR3, the DNA is TGCGCCAGCAGAGGGGATCCTAATTCACCCCTCCACTTT. The full variable domain, completed using reference TRBV5-1 and TRBJ1-6, is KAGVTQTPRYLIKTRGQQVTLSCSPISGHRSVSWYQQTPGQGLQFLFEYFSETQRNKGNFPGRFSGRQFSNSRSEMNVSTLELGDSALYLCASRGDPNSPLHFGNGTRLTVT.

This chain joins TRBV19 and TRBJ1-2; TRBD1 matches at 7 bases. CDR3 length: 15 residues. The junction had 9 bases not matched to a gene; V was cut back by 4 bases and J by 4 bases. CDR1 LNHDA and CDR2 SQIVND come from the germline V gene (reference sequence). The CDR3 DNA sequence: TGTGCCAGTAGTACTACCCCGGGACAGCTCTATGGCTACACCTTC. This codes for CASSTTPGQLYGYTF.

This clone was observed a single time. This sequence joins TRBV6-5 and TRBJ1-5; D is unresolved. The germline CDR1 and CDR2 sequences are MNHEY and SVGAGI. V gave up 7 bases and J gave up 7 bases, with 17 bases separating them. This CDR3 has 14 residues. This CDR3 reads CASIPGTFYQPQHF. The CDR3 coding sequence is TGTGCCAGCATTCCAGGCACCTTTTACCAGCCCCAGCATTTT.

The gene calls are TRBV7-2 and TRBJ1-2; D uncertain. The V and J ends lost 4 bases and 7 bases respectively, with 10 bases between them. This CDR3 has 12 amino acids. Per the germline V gene, CDR1 is SGHTA and CDR2 is FQGNSA. In DNA, the CDR3 is TGTGCCAGCAGCTCCGACCTCGGTGGCTACACCTTC. Protein sequence: CASSSDLGGYTF.

The chain uses TRBV5-1 and TRBJ1-2, with D perhaps TRBD1 (5 bases). The CDR3 contains 13 residues. Trimming stripped 3 bases from V and 6 bases from J, with 12 bases between. Germline assignment: CDR1 SGHRS and CDR2 YFSETQ. CDR3 nucleotides: TGCGCCAGCAGCTGGGACGGAAGGGATGGCTACACCTTC. Its translation is CASSWDGRDGYTF.

The genes are TRBV5-5 and TRBJ2-7; 7 bases are shared with TRBD2. The CDR3 has 15 amino acids. Trimming at V came to 1 base and at J to 2 bases, leaving 6 bases not matched to a gene. Germline values: CDR1 SGHKS, CDR2 YYEKEE (reference sequence). CDR3 amino acids: CASSLSGAAPYEQYF. CDR3 bases: TGTGCCAGCAGCTTGAGCGGGGCAGCCCCCTACGAGCAGTACTTC.

The chain carries TRBV9 and TRBJ2-1; 9 bases fit TRBD1. Germline V gives CDR1 SGDLS, CDR2 YYNGEE. The CDR3 is made up of 15 amino acids. J lost 6 bases, V lost 4 bases, and 8 bases had no gene match. In DNA, the CDR3 is TGTGCCAGCAGCACGGGACAGGGACCCTTCAATGAGCAGTTCTTC. Amino acids: CASSTGQGPFNEQFF. The full variable domain, rest sourced from reference TRBV9 and TRBJ2-1, is DSGVTQTPKHLITATGQRVTLRCSPRSGDLSVYWYQQSLDQGLQFLIQYYNGEERAKGNILERFSAQQFPDLHSELNLSSLELGDSALYFCASSTGQGPFNEQFFGPGTRLTVL.

The rearrangement links TRBV3-1 (or the pseudogene TRBV3-2) to TRBJ1-4; a possible D gene is TRBD1 (5 bases). The length of the CDR3 is 15 residues. Germline V gene data show CDR1 as LGHDT and CDR2 as YNNKEL (reference sequence). V lost 0 bases and J 8 bases, leaving 13 bases between the germline ends. CDR3 DNA: TGTGCCAGCAGCCAAGATCCCAGGGTCGGGGAAAAACTGTTTTTT. Protein product: CASSQDPRVGEKLFF.

V is TRBV7-9 and J is TRBJ2-3; no firm D call. Germline lookup yields CDR1 SEHNR and CDR2 FQNEAQ (reference sequence). Deletions cut 7 bases from V and 14 bases from J, with 28 bases between. The CDR3 consists of 15 residues. CDR3 DNA sequence: TGTGCCAGCACTAATCTCCCCCGGGCGGATAGCCTTTGGTATTTT. This sequence encodes CASTNLPRADSLWYF.